This is a list of T cell receptor beta chains from one sample in a study of blood T cell repertoires in COVID-19. Assay: immunoSEQ multiplex PCR; the TCRdb copy retains only in-frame clones and omits some. The sample has more than 200,000 clones; 80% are singletons. The sample was PBMCs or T cells enriched from blood (not recorded which). All receptors come from a woman in her forties with acute COVID-19. CDR3s leave out the opening cysteine and the closing phenylalanine or tryptophan. The order of the fields is V gene, J gene, CDR3 protein.

v_gene: TRBV29-1; j_gene: TRBJ2-1; CDR3aa: SVDPGGPNEQF
v_gene: TRBV5-1; j_gene: TRBJ2-5; CDR3aa: ASSEDSQQTQY
v_gene: TRBV5-8; j_gene: TRBJ2-3; CDR3aa: ATHRRGTDTQY
v_gene: TRBV7-3; j_gene: TRBJ2-3; CDR3aa: ASSLTGGFSTDTQY
v_gene: TRBV6-1; j_gene: TRBJ1-5; CDR3aa: ASSEASGGELNQPQH
v_gene: TRBV12-3/TRBV12-4; j_gene: TRBJ1-2; CDR3aa: ASSFQGIYGYT
v_gene: TRBV21-1; j_gene: TRBJ2-3; CDR3aa: ASSKVAGVGVVGTDTQY
v_gene: TRBV18; j_gene: TRBJ1-5; CDR3aa: ASSTTGTGNQPQH
v_gene: TRBV10-3; j_gene: TRBJ1-2; CDR3aa: AIEGGNYGYT
v_gene: TRBV27; j_gene: TRBJ2-1; CDR3aa: ASSLLDRDNEQF
v_gene: TRBV19; j_gene: TRBJ2-7; CDR3aa: ASSPSKTGDHEQY
v_gene: TRBV14; j_gene: TRBJ1-2; CDR3aa: ASSQDLYGAGAYGYT
v_gene: TRBV7-2; j_gene: TRBJ1-4; CDR3aa: ASRLTPGATNEKLF
v_gene: TRBV5-1; j_gene: TRBJ1-2; CDR3aa: ASSHDRQSFPSYGYT
v_gene: TRBV5-1; j_gene: TRBJ2-2; CDR3aa: ASSLELVGDTGELF
v_gene: TRBV28; j_gene: TRBJ1-5; CDR3aa: ASSFSGDSQPQH
v_gene: TRBV24-1; j_gene: TRBJ2-2; CDR3aa: ATSDRDLKLF
v_gene: TRBV5-1; j_gene: TRBJ2-1; CDR3aa: ASSLGFGVGLRSNSYNEQF
v_gene: TRBV7-2; j_gene: TRBJ1-2; CDR3aa: ASSSRTGGGGGYT
v_gene: TRBV6-2/TRBV6-3; j_gene: TRBJ2-3; CDR3aa: ASSYMSPGRSNTQY
v_gene: TRBV19; j_gene: TRBJ1-2; CDR3aa: ASTAGGTTYGYT
v_gene: TRBV6-2/TRBV6-3; j_gene: TRBJ1-5; CDR3aa: ASSYPGGFGQPQH
v_gene: TRBV19; j_gene: TRBJ2-5; CDR3aa: ASSIDGDRGQQETQY
v_gene: TRBV7-9; j_gene: TRBJ1-1; CDR3aa: ASSSRQGGTEAF
v_gene: TRBV6-1; j_gene: TRBJ1-6; CDR3aa: ASSEVPPGGANSPLH
v_gene: TRBV12-3/TRBV12-4; j_gene: TRBJ1-1; CDR3aa: ASSLTAQAF
v_gene: TRBV12-1; j_gene: TRBJ1-3; CDR3aa: ASSWTGSSGNTIY
v_gene: TRBV6-2/TRBV6-3; j_gene: TRBJ2-7; CDR3aa: ASSYRGTVYEQY
v_gene: TRBV5-4; j_gene: TRBJ1-1; CDR3aa: ASSMDRVNTEAF
v_gene: TRBV29-1; j_gene: TRBJ1-1; CDR3aa: SVGWWGAEAF
v_gene: TRBV9; j_gene: TRBJ1-5; CDR3aa: ASSVTGGGQPQH